This T cell receptor (beta chain) was obtained from a study of cytotoxic CD8 clonotypes in ibrutinib-treated CLL (dated by TCRdb to the early 2020s). As for the study more broadly: The cohort was composed of more than ten relapsed/refractory and fewer than 16 treatment-naive patients; IGHV unmutated status was identified in 17 patients. All remission and progressive disease samples were collected while patients were still receiving ibrutinib. Partial responses were observed in about 25 patients and complete responses in 2; after a median follow-up of 68 months, remission was maintained in roughly 15 patients and progression was observed in roughly twelve. Of the 90 or so participants in the trial, about two dozen had longitudinal samples available. Samples averaged approximately 250,000 productive templates and more than 85,000 productive rearrangements. Response samples were obtained after a median of 12 months of treatment, with a range of roughly 6 to 36 months. Cryopreserved peripheral blood mononuclear cells were obtained before treatment, at response, and at either sustained remission or disease progression.

Concerning this clone itself: Its binding antigen is unknown. No qualities accompany the bases; no much larger clone lies one base away.

The sample's time point label, decoded: roughly 12 months on ibrutinib. For TCR beta library preparation, 1.5 to 2 micrograms of genomic DNA were isolated from cryopreserved PBMCs. Longitudinal blood samples from CLL patients on ibrutinib monotherapy underwent high-throughput TCR beta sequencing. Patients were enrolled in a phase 2 open-label single-center ibrutinib monotherapy trial. Study-wide findings and limitations: Public clonotypes were rare and either shrank or stayed stable during treatment, and the rise in clonality at ibrutinib response reflected expansion of private clonotypes. Sampling times were not matched between patients in sustained remission and patients whose disease was progressing, and lymph node repertoires were not examined. Baseline clonality exceeded that of age-matched healthy donors and correlated strongly with circulating CD8+ T-cell counts. Clonality increased at ibrutinib response, stayed stable in sustained remission, and fell back toward baseline at progression.

A MiSeq instrument was used for deep resolution sequencing, which targeted depths ranging from 1 in 1 million up to 1 in 200,000 T cells, with coverage averaging 10x for each clonotype. The immunoSEQ hsTCRB Kit was used to generate the TCR beta libraries. In the source study's methods: Data were analyzed with ImmunoSEQ Data Assistant and ImmunoSEQ Analyzer, with V, D and J genes assigned per IMGT definitions. Clonality, with values ranging from 0 to 1, was calculated as one minus the normalized Shannon entropy of productive rearrangement frequencies. Only overrepresented clonotypes making up at least 0.05% of each patient's repertoire were included in the public clonotype analysis. Approximately 14 age-matched healthy donor repertoires from immuneACCESS served as clonality controls. TCRdb re-hosts the immuneACCESS table, in-frame sequences only. Its copies lack some clones; in the studies checked, an unresolved V gene accounts for under half of them, and the cause for the rest is not known. That table gives V, J and clone size, and the DNA gave D and trimming. The sample table contains 200,000 to 250,000 clones; only one count was recorded for 75% to 85% of them. The biggest ten clones account for more than 9.5% of the sample.

Reading from cysteine to phenylalanine, the CDR3 counts 15 amino acids. This entry keeps only the CDR3 DNA: 45 bases, framed from base 1. Per the germline V gene, SGHRS is the CDR1 and YFSETQ is the CDR2. The junction shows trimming of 0 bases on V and 6 bases on J, and the gene matches do not reach 5 bases of it. The material sequenced was PBMCs, taken after 12 months of ibrutinib treatment. The sequence came from a human donor with chronic lymphocytic leukemia. Rearrangement joined TRBV5-1 to TRBJ2-3; TRBD1 agrees with 9 junctional bases. DNA sequence: TGCGCCAGCAGCTTGGCCGGACAGGGGCTCGATACGCAGTATTTT. Its protein reads: CASSLAGQGLDTQYF.